Below, 16 T cell receptor beta chains from the same sample are listed, as sequenced in a study of OX40 agonist ivuxolimab in advanced cancers. TCRdb's table, derived via immunoSEQ multiplex PCR, lists solely in-frame clones and lacks some. The data hold about 96,000 clones, with about 80% observed a single time. Sequencing was performed on CD4+ or CD8+ T cells sorted from blood, taken in a trial of the OX40 agonist ivuxolimab. The receptors come from an adult with an advanced solid tumor such as melanoma, head and neck, liver or kidney cancer.

CDR3 coding DNA: TGTGCCACCAGCACCAGAGAAGCGGAGCTGGGCTACACCTTC. The encoded protein is CATSTREAELGYTF. This rearrangement joins TRBV15 to TRBJ1-2, with D unresolved. Germline V gives CDR1 LNHNV, CDR2 YYDKDF (reference sequence). The CDR3 contains 14 residues. The V and J ends lost 4 bases and 8 bases respectively, with 17 bases between them.

This clone was seen only once. At the DNA level, this CDR3 is encoded by other sequences in the same sample as well. The genes are TRBV6-5 and TRBJ1-2; 10 bases are shared with TRBD1. Losses at the gene ends were 0 bases for V and 3 bases for J; bases not matched to a gene: 1. The germline V gene encodes CDR1 MNHEY and CDR2 SVGAGI. The CDR3 length is 15 residues. CDR3 DNA: TGTGCCAGCAGTTACTCCGGACAGGGGGACTATGGCTACACCTTC. It yields the protein CASSYSGQGDYGYTF.

The gene calls are TRBV12-5 and TRBJ2-5; D is unresolved. Deletions cut 1 base from V and 1 base from J, with 10 bases between. There are 15 residues in the CDR3. Germline lookup yields CDR1 LGHNT and CDR2 FRNRAP. This chain's CDR3 is CASGLEGPVQETQYF. CDR3 bases: TGTGCTAGTGGTTTGGAAGGGCCAGTCCAAGAGACCCAGTACTTC.

This rearrangement joins TRBV27 to TRBJ2-3, with 8 positions matching TRBD1. V lost 1 base to trimming and J lost 4 bases; unmatched junction nucleotides: 13. This CDR3 comprises 18 residues. Germline V lookup: CDR1 MNHEY, CDR2 SMNVEV (reference sequence). In DNA form, the CDR3 reads TGTGCCAGCAGTTTATGGTTAGCCTTGACAGGGGAAGCAGATACGCAGTATTTT. Protein: CASSLWLALTGEADTQYF.

This chain links TRBV21-1 with TRBJ1-6. TRBV21-1 is shown as a pseudogene. This CDR3 is built from 16 residues. DNA of the CDR3: TGTGCCAGCAGCAAAGTCGTCGCCGGGACCTGTTCACCCCTCCACTTT. This encodes CASSKVVAGTCSPLHF.

This chain uses TRBV27 with TRBJ2-3, with D possibly matching TRBD2 (6 bases). From germline, CDR1 is MNHEY and CDR2 SMNVEV (reference sequence). Trimming stripped 5 bases from V and 2 bases from J, with 35 bases between. CDR3 length: 22 amino acids. The chain's CDR3 is CASSLKFNTLRRDSLPTDTQYF. CDR3 sequence (DNA): TGTGCCAGCAGTCTAAAATTCAACACCCTACGCCGGGACTCCCTCCCCACAGATACGCAGTATTTT.

The V call is TRBV7-8, the J call TRBJ2-5, with D perhaps matching TRBD2 (6 bases). The DNA end is a closer match to TRBJ2-7, so the J assignment may be wrong. The germline V gene has CDR1 SGHVS and CDR2 FQNEAQ. CDR3 length: 15 amino acids. CDR3 residues: CASSSLWGETYEQYF. CDR3 DNA: TGTGCCAGCAGCTCCCTCTGGGGGGAGACCTACGAGCAGTACTTC.

The gene calls are TRBV19 and TRBJ2-7, with a possible D match to TRBD2 (6 bases). The CDR3 loop spans 13 amino acids. V lost 5 bases and J 2 bases, leaving 10 bases between the germline ends. Germline V lookup: CDR1 LNHDA, CDR2 SQIVND (reference sequence). This chain's CDR3 is CASSWGGTYEQYF. The DNA for the CDR3 is TGTGCCAGTAGTTGGGGAGGCACCTACGAGCAGTACTTC. The whole variable domain, remainder taken from reference TRBV19 and TRBJ2-7, is DGGITQSPKYLFRKEGQNVTLSCEQNLNHDAMYWYRQDPGQGLRLIYYSQIVNDFQKGDIAEGYSVSREKKESFPLTVTSAQKNPTAFYLCASSWGGTYEQYFGPGTRLTVT.

The chain joins TRBV7-7 to TRBJ2-5, with a weak D call TRBD2 (6 bases). The CDR3 runs 12 residues. CDR1 is SSHAT, CDR2 FNYEAQ, per germline (reference sequence). V lost 5 bases and J 9 bases, leaving 13 bases between the germline ends. CDR3 in amino acids: CASSTTSGAQYF. CDR3 DNA: TGTGCCAGCAGCACGACGTCGGGGGCCCAGTACTTC.

The V call is TRBV7-2, the J call TRBJ2-3, with TRBD2 as a possible D gene (5 bases). Trimming cost V 1 base and J 8 bases, with 7 bases left between them. Germline lookup yields CDR1 SGHTA and CDR2 FQGNSA. This CDR3 is built from 12 residues. CDR3 sequence (DNA): TGTGCCAGCAGCTTAGGGAGGAGTACGCAGTATTTT. This codes for CASSLGRSTQYF.

The chain has TRBV19 and TRBJ2-3; the D call may be TRBD1 or TRBD2 (6 bases each). CDR1 and CDR2 from the germline V gene are LNHDA and SQIVND (reference sequence). There are 17 residues in the CDR3. V lost 5 bases to trimming and J lost 1 base, with 19 bases between them. The CDR3 region is CASSLPSGASGTDTQYF. The CDR3 DNA reads as TGTGCCAGTAGTTTACCTTCGGGGGCGTCGGGCACAGATACGCAGTATTTT.

This clone was seen a single time. The chain combines TRBV27 with TRBJ2-1; 8 bases align to TRBD2. V lost 2 bases and J lost 0; bases outside the gene matches: 6. This CDR3 is built from 17 residues. Germline V gene sequence: CDR1 MNHEY, CDR2 SMNVEV (reference sequence). This CDR3 is CASSLTLAGLSYNEQFF. CDR3 nucleotide sequence: TGTGCCAGCAGTTTAACTCTAGCGGGCCTCTCCTACAATGAGCAGTTCTTC.

V and J are TRBV19 and TRBJ1-2; no reliable D call. V lost 3 bases and J lost 0, with 14 bases in between. CDR3 length: 16 amino acids. Germline assignment: CDR1 LNHDA and CDR2 SQIVND (reference sequence). CDR3 loop: CASSIGPAASNYGYTF. The CDR3 DNA is TGTGCCAGTAGTATCGGCCCAGCGGCATCTAACTATGGCTACACCTTC.

This clone showed up just once. The chain uses TRBV6-5 and TRBJ1-2, with TRBD1 matching 10 bases. V shed 5 bases and J 4 bases; nucleotides not matched to a gene: 4. Germline V gene sequence: CDR1 MNHEY, CDR2 SVGAGI. The CDR3 runs 14 residues. The CDR3 spells CASSAGQGVYGYTF. The CDR3 bases are TGTGCCAGCAGTGCTGGACAGGGGGTCTATGGCTACACCTTC.

This chain links TRBV30 with TRBJ2-7; 11 bases fit TRBD1. The CDR3 consists of 14 residues. The germline gives CDR1 GTSNPN, CDR2 SVGIG (reference sequence). The junction had 4 bases not matched to a gene; V was cut back by 4 bases and J by 2 bases. CDR3 residues: CAWNPGQGAYEQYF. The CDR3 DNA follows: TGTGCCTGGAATCCGGGACAGGGGGCCTACGAGCAGTACTTC.

This chain connects TRBV19 to TRBJ2-3; TRBD1 matches 7 bases. This CDR3 is built from 16 residues. Looked up from germline, CDR1 is LNHDA and CDR2 is SQIVND (reference sequence). The V segment lost 8 bases and the J segment 0 bases; nucleotides outside the gene matches: 11. The CDR3 DNA reads as TGTGCCAGTTCCTTCGGTAGGGGACAGAGCACAGATACGCAGTATTTT. Translated: CASSFGRGQSTDTQYF.